This T cell receptor (beta chain) was obtained from a study of identical twins. Trimming left V 6 bases short and J 4 bases short, with 11 bases between. Germline V gene data show CDR1 as DFQATT and CDR2 as SNEGSKA (reference sequence). The CDR3 has 12 residues. The sample holds many counts of this clonotype. TCRdb called the 5' RACE reads again in MiXCR, with one record for every CDR3 protein. Of approximately 890,000 distinct CDR3 sequences in the sample, about 12% were seen once. The same sample was also used in a study of yellow fever vaccine responses in identical twins.

The origin of this receptor is a woman between 18 and 29 years old in good health. Sequenced sample: PBMCs. The V and J genes are TRBV20-1 and TRBJ2-3; D is perhaps TRBD2 (6 bases). CDR3 residues: CSANPGADTQYF. The CDR3 DNA reads as TGCAGTGCGAACCCGGGGGCAGATACGCAGTATTTT.